This T cell receptor (beta chain) was recovered during a study of molecular identifiers for immune sequencing clone quantification. Sorting captured naive CD8 T cells as CD8+CD4-CCR7+CD45RA+. Broader study findings: In naive cells, under 1% of molecules belonged to clones above 20 RNA copies, against over 98% in effector cells.

This clonotype occurred many times. Its specificity is not known. CDR3 length: 13 residues. Trimming removed 2 bases from V and 2 bases from J, with 7 bases in between. Per the germline V gene, CDR1 is MDHEN and CDR2 is SYDVKM. TCRdb analysed the PCR reads with MiXCR anew, one entry per CDR3 protein. The sample shows about 65,000 distinct CDR3 sequences, about 18% of them seen only once. V usage is TRBV28 and J usage is TRBJ2-7; D might be TRBD1 (5 bases). This receptor was identified in a human donor in good health. Some libraries in this study had Jurkat cell RNA spiked in. The sequencing input was naive CD8+ T cells from blood, with Jurkat cell RNA spiked in. As for subset: FACS-sorted CD8+CD4-CCR7+CD45RA+ naive T cells. In DNA, the CDR3 is TGTGCCAGCAGTTTAAGACAGCCCTACGAGCAGTACTTC. It translates to CASSLRQPYEQYF. Full variable domain (missing parts from reference TRBV28 and TRBJ2-7): DVKVTQSSRYLVKRTGEKVFLECVQDMDHENMFWYRQDPGLGLRLIYFSYDVKMKEKGDIPEGYSVSREKKERFSLILESASTNQTSMYLCASSLRQPYEQYFGPGTRLTVT.